These 10 T cell receptor beta chains originate from one sample sequenced in a study of blood T cell repertoires in COVID-19. Measured with immunoSEQ multiplex PCR; TCRdb has only the in-frame clones, and not every one. The table records 100,000 to 150,000 clones, 90% to 95% of them present only once. The specimen sequenced was peripheral blood. The receptors were gathered from a man aged 45-65 years with COVID-19, enrolled during active disease.

The CDR3 nucleotides read TGTGCCAGCAGCTTCCGCCGACAGGGGATAAATTCACCCCTCCACTTT. This translates into CASSFRRQGINSPLHF. The J gene is TRBJ1-6, the V gene TRBV13, with TRBD1 identical over 8 bases. V trimming: 3 bases; J trimming: 7 bases; junction bases outside the gene matches: 8. This CDR3 is 16 amino acids long. The germline V gene encodes CDR1 PRHDT and CDR2 FYEKMQ (reference sequence). The full variable domain, with the rest looked up from reference TRBV13 and TRBJ1-6, is AAGVIQSPRHLIKEKRETATLKCYPIPRHDTVYWYQQGPGQDPQFLISFYEKMQSDKGSIPDRFSAQQFSDYHSELNMSSLELGDSALYFCASSFRRQGINSPLHFGNGTRLTVT.

The genes are TRBV28 and TRBJ1-2; D unclear. Trimming left V 7 bases short and J 3 bases short, with 12 bases between. The germline gives CDR1 MDHEN, CDR2 SYDVKM. This CDR3 has 13 residues. CDR3 bases: TGTGCCAGCACTAGCGAGGGCTACTATGGCTACACCTTC. Translating it yields CASTSEGYYGYTF.

V and J are TRBV3-1 (or the pseudogene TRBV3-2) and TRBJ2-5; D may be TRBD2 (7 bases). V shed 0 bases and J shed 5 bases, with 22 bases lying between them. Germline values: CDR1 LGHDT, CDR2 YNNKEL (reference sequence). The CDR3 is 18 amino acids. The DNA for the CDR3 is TGTGCCAGCAGCCAAGATCCGGTTAGCGGGTGGGGGGCGGAGACCCAGTACTTC. It yields the protein CASSQDPVSGWGAETQYF.

This chain links TRBV7-9 with TRBJ2-7, with 8 bases aligning to TRBD1. The V segment lost 5 bases and the J segment 1 base; nucleotides outside the gene matches: 4. The CDR3 runs to 14 residues. Germline CDR1 reads SEHNR; CDR2 reads FQNEAQ (reference sequence). CDR3: CASSPRQGSYEQYF. CDR3 DNA: TGTGCCAGCAGCCCTAGACAGGGGTCCTACGAGCAGTACTTC.

The chain joins TRBV7-2 to TRBJ1-1, with TRBD1 matching 8 bases. V lost 11 bases to trimming and J lost 10 bases; unmatched junction nucleotides: 18. The CDR3 loop spans 14 amino acids. In germline, CDR1 is SGHTA, CDR2 FQGNSA. This chain's CDR3 is CAAHSSGQAAGAFF. The CDR3 nucleotides read TGTGCCGCTCACAGCTCGGGACAGGCGGCAGGAGCTTTCTTT.

The rearrangement joins TRBV7-9 to TRBJ2-1, with 10 bases matching TRBD2. Germline CDR1 SEHNR, CDR2 FQNEAQ (reference sequence). The CDR3 covers 17 residues. After removal of 4 bases from V and 5 bases from J, the junction contained 11 bases not matched to a gene. The CDR3, as DNA: TGTGCCAGCAGCTACCGTGCCCTAGCGGGAGTCGACAATGAGCAGTTCTTC. Residues: CASSYRALAGVDNEQFF.

The chain recombines TRBV6-4 with TRBJ2-3; D is perhaps TRBD2 (5 bases). Germline assignment: CDR1 MRHNA and CDR2 SNTAGT. Trimming took 2 bases from V and 1 from J, leaving 10 bases between them. The CDR3 spans 15 residues. The CDR3 here is CASSDRAGGTDTQYF. The DNA for the CDR3 is TGTGCCAGCAGTGACCGTGCGGGTGGCACAGATACGCAGTATTTT.

The genes are TRBV3-1 (or the pseudogene TRBV3-2) and TRBJ2-5; D not certain. The V gene's germline CDR1 is LGHDT and CDR2 YNNKEL (reference sequence). CDR3 length: 13 residues. Trimming pared 3 bases from V and 2 bases from J, leaving 7 bases between. The CDR3 here is CASSHGWQETQYF. CDR3 nucleotide sequence: TGTGCCAGCAGCCATGGCTGGCAAGAGACCCAGTACTTC.

V and J are TRBV4-1 and TRBJ2-1; unclear D gene. This CDR3 region has 16 residues. Germline V gene lookup returns CDR1 MGHRA and CDR2 YSYEKL. Trimming removed 0 bases from V and 0 bases from J, with 9 bases in between. CDR3 nucleotides: TGCGCCAGCAGCCAAGAAGCGCAGAGCTCCTACAATGAGCAGTTCTTC. As protein: CASSQEAQSSYNEQFF.

The chain recombines TRBV25-1 with TRBJ2-2, with TRBD1 matching over 9 bases. Germline values: CDR1 MGHDK, CDR2 SYGVNS. This CDR3 is 18 amino acids long. J lost 2 bases, V lost 4 bases, and 11 bases had no gene match. For the CDR3, the DNA is TGTGCCAGCAGTGGGATATACCGGGACAGGGCAAACACCGGGGAGCTGTTTTTT. This translates into CASSGIYRDRANTGELFF.